This T cell receptor (beta chain) was captured by sequencing in a study of cytomegalovirus exposure and HLA in healthy donors. Study-level findings and limits: A later analysis revealed that TCR association rates differed between HLA loci, peaking at DRB1 and bottoming out at HLA-C. Researchers counted roughly 150 TCR beta chains as cytomegalovirus-associated.

In the PCR, 60 Vbeta and 13 Jbeta primers were used. The method was immunoSEQ multiplex PCR; TCRdb's version includes in-frame clones alone and lacks a portion of them. The repertoire consists of 90,000 to 120,000 clones, with about 74% occurring once and the leading ten covering about 15%. In the case of this clone: The antigen is unknown.

Sequenced input: PBMCs. The clonotype comes from a woman aged 40 to 49 in good health and CMV-seropositive.

CDR3 amino acids: CASSENGQGHQPQHF. The CDR3 coding sequence is TGTGCCAGCAGTGAAAACGGACAGGGCCATCAGCCCCAGCATTTT. The gene calls are TRBV6-1 and TRBJ1-5, with 8 bases identical to TRBD1. The V and J ends lost 2 bases and 5 bases, in that order; junction bases with no gene match: 5. The length of the CDR3 is 15 residues. Germline CDR1 and CDR2: MNHNS and SASEGT.